The present entry profiles one T cell receptor (beta chain) with its context. Source study methods: Cell counts per sample came from amplifying reference gene primers. Assay used: immunoSEQ multiplex PCR; TCRdb lists only in-frame clones, some missing. For V, J and clone size, that table is used; D and trimming come from the DNA. Of roughly 300,000 clones listed, about 89% were seen once; the top ten hold under 8%. The sample is drawn from a study of blood T cell repertoires in COVID-19. Study at large: Samples came from the United States, Italy and Spain, spanning acute and convalescent COVID-19. T cells, B-cell-depleted T cells, or PBMCs provided the cDNA or gDNA that served as material.

The CDR3 totals 16 residues. The V gene lost 3 bases and the J gene lost 4 bases, with 18 bases spanning the gap. Germline V gives CDR1 KGHSH, CDR2 LQKENI. The source material was peripheral blood. The sequence was collected from a man aged 18 to 30 who had recovered from COVID-19. The chain has TRBV18 and TRBJ1-2, with D possibly matching TRBD1 (5 bases). The CDR3: CASSPPRGGRVYGYTF. CDR3 DNA: TGTGCCAGCTCACCTCCTAGGGGAGGGCGGGTCTATGGCTACACCTTC.